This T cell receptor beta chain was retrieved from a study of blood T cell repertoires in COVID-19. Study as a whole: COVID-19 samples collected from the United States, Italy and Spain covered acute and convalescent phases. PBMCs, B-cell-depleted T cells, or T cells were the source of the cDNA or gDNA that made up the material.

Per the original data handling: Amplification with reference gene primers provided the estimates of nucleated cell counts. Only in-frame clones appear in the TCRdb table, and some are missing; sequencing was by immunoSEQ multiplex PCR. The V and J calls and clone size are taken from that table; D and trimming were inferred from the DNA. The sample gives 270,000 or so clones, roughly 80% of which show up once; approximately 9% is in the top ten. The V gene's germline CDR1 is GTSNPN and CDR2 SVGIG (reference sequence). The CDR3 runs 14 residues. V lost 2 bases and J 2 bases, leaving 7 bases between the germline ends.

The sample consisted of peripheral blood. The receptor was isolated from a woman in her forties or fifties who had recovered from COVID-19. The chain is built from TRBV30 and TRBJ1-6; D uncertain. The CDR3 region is CAWSMETYNSPLHF. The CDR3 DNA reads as TGTGCCTGGAGTATGGAGACCTATAATTCACCCCTCCACTTT.